The 23 T cell receptor beta chains in this list originate from one sample, sequenced in a study of technical replicates of blood from a handful of donors. Assay used: immunoSEQ multiplex PCR; TCRdb lists only in-frame clones, some missing. The sample lists around 79,000 clones; 85% to 95% were seen once. Sequences were obtained from T cells isolated from PBMCs. The receptors originated from a human donor in good health.

The chain recombines TRBV13 with TRBJ2-7, with D possibly matching TRBD2 (6 bases). The V end lost 7 bases, the J end lost 6 bases, and 13 bases lay between the germline ends. Germline V gene data show CDR1 as PRHDT and CDR2 as FYEKMQ (reference sequence). The length of the CDR3 is 12 residues. The CDR3 nucleotides read TGTGCCAGCACCAGACCCGGGGGCGAGCAGTACTTC. This gives the protein CASTRPGGEQYF. The full variable domain, completed using reference TRBV13 and TRBJ2-7, is AAGVIQSPRHLIKEKRETATLKCYPIPRHDTVYWYQQGPGQDPQFLISFYEKMQSDKGSIPDRFSAQQFSDYHSELNMSSLELGDSALYFCASTRPGGEQYFGPGTRLTVT.

The chain is built from TRBV11-3 and TRBJ2-5; D is perhaps TRBD2 (6 bases). Germline V gene sequence: CDR1 SGHNT, CDR2 YENEEA. Between the trimmed V and J ends, which lost 1 base and 10 bases, there was a span of 16 bases. The length of the CDR3 is 14 residues. This CDR3 reads CASSLGDLRDFQYF. Written as DNA, the CDR3 is TGTGCCAGCAGCTTAGGGGACCTAAGGGACTTCCAGTACTTC. The full variable domain, completed using reference TRBV11-3 and TRBJ2-5, is EAGVVQSPRYKIIEKKQPVAFWCNPISGHNTLYWYLQNLGQGPELLIRYENEEAVDDSQLPKDRFSAERLKGVDSTLKIQPAELGDSAVYLCASSLGDLRDFQYFGPGTRLLVL.

The rearrangement uses TRBV29-1 and TRBJ2-5; possibly TRBD1 for D (5 bases). This CDR3 contains 12 residues. Germline V gene sequence: CDR1 SQVTM, CDR2 ANQGSEA. Deletions cut 8 bases from V and 3 bases from J, with 13 bases between. The CDR3 DNA sequence: TGCAGCAATGCAGACAGTAAAGAGACCCAGTACTTC. This translates into CSNADSKETQYF.

The chain couples TRBV29-1 to TRBJ1-2; no definite D call. The germline V and J ends were trimmed by 7 bases and 5 bases, with 20 bases remaining between them. Germline-derived CDR1 and CDR2 are SQVTM and ANQGSEA. CDR3 size: 14 residues. The CDR3 here is CSAQVGSRRYGYTF. CDR3 coding DNA: TGCAGCGCCCAGGTGGGGTCCCGGAGGTATGGCTACACCTTC.

This clone was seen only once. The chain joins TRBV10-3 to TRBJ2-3, with D tentatively TRBD1 (5 bases). V was shortened by 4 bases and J by 0 bases, with 17 bases between the two germline ends. The CDR3 length is 17 residues. The germline gives CDR1 ENHRY, CDR2 SYGVKD. The CDR3 is CAISAGHRETSTDTQYF. DNA of the CDR3: TGTGCCATCAGTGCCGGACACCGTGAGACTAGCACAGATACGCAGTATTTT.

The J gene is TRBJ1-1, the V gene TRBV6-4; 8 bases map to TRBD1. CDR3 length: 15 residues. Germline loops: CDR1 MRHNA, CDR2 SNTAGT. The ends lost 6 bases at V and 7 bases at J; junction bases unmatched: 13. CDR3 bases: TGTGCCAGCAGGACCAGGGGGCCTAAGAGGATTGAAGCTTTCTTT. It translates to CASRTRGPKRIEAFF.

The chain has TRBV7-2 and TRBJ1-3; 8 bases map to TRBD1. CDR1 and CDR2 (germline): SGHTA, FQGNSA. CDR3 size: 18 residues. Trimming at V came to 5 bases and at J to 1 base, leaving 13 bases not matched to a gene. DNA of the CDR3: TGTGCCAGCAGCCCCAGGGGGCCGGCAGCTTCTTCTGGAAACACCATATATTTT. This gives the protein CASSPRGPAASSGNTIYF. Full variable domain (remainder filled in from reference TRBV7-2 and TRBJ1-3): GAGVSQSPSNKVTEKGKDVELRCDPISGHTALYWYRQSLGQGLEFLIYFQGNSAPDKSGLPSDRFSAERTGGSVSTLTIQRTQQEDSAVYLCASSPRGPAASSGNTIYFGEGSWLTVV.

The chain carries TRBV5-6 and TRBJ1-1; 8 bases fit TRBD1. Germline lookup yields CDR1 SGHDT and CDR2 YYEEEE. J gave up 4 bases and V 4 bases, and 9 bases lay outside the gene matches. This CDR3 comprises 15 residues. CDR3 coding DNA: TGTGCCAGCAGCCCCGATTTTACAGGGGGCACTGAAGCTTTCTTT. It is translated as CASSPDFTGGTEAFF.

This clone has just one count. The chain joins TRBV10-3 to TRBJ2-1, with TRBD2 identical over 14 bases. The germline V gene has CDR1 ENHRY and CDR2 SYGVKD. The CDR3 length is 19 residues. With V trimmed by 6 bases and J by 0 bases, 10 bases remained unmatched. This CDR3 reads CAISAPATSGRGSYNEQFF. CDR3 sequence (DNA): TGTGCCATCAGCGCCCCCGCGACTAGCGGGAGGGGCTCCTACAATGAGCAGTTCTTC.

CDR3 sequence reads: CASSPSRDCGYNEQFF. The CDR3 DNA follows: TGTGCCAGCAGCCCGAGCCGGGACTGCGGGTACAATGAGCAGTTCTTC. V and J are TRBV21-1 and TRBJ2-1; the table gives TRBD2 as D, unverified against the DNA. TRBV21-1 is noted as a pseudogene. This CDR3 is built from 16 residues.

This clone was seen more than once but under ten times. This rearrangement joins TRBV4-1 to TRBJ2-1, with TRBD2 matching 13 bases. The CDR3 is 17 residues long. From germline, CDR1 is MGHRA and CDR2 YSYEKL. The junction had 1 base not matched to a gene; V was cut back by 1 base and J by 1 base. Here the CDR3 DNA reads TGCGCCAGCAGCCAAGGGACTAGCGGGAGTTCCTACAATGAGCAGTTCTTC. Its translation is CASSQGTSGSSYNEQFF.

Points on this clone: Within the sample, other DNA sequences also encode this same CDR3. The V call is TRBV5-1, the J call TRBJ1-5; 9 bases line up with TRBD1. The ends lost 0 bases at V and 4 bases at J; junction bases unmatched: 2. The CDR3 has 15 amino acids. In germline, CDR1 is SGHRS, CDR2 YFSETQ. CDR3 region: CASSLGGQGNQPQHF. In DNA form, the CDR3 reads TGCGCCAGCAGCTTGGGGGGACAGGGAAATCAGCCCCAGCATTTT. The full variable domain, completed using reference TRBV5-1 and TRBJ1-5, is KAGVTQTPRYLIKTRGQQVTLSCSPISGHRSVSWYQQTPGQGLQFLFEYFSETQRNKGNFPGRFSGRQFSNSRSEMNVSTLELGDSALYLCASSLGGQGNQPQHFGDGTRLSIL.

The chain is built from TRBV4-1 and TRBJ1-5, with TRBD1 matching over 8 bases. Germline CDR1 and CDR2: MGHRA and YSYEKL. With V trimmed by 0 bases and J by 6 bases, 4 bases remained unmatched. The CDR3 sequence is 15 residues long. Here the CDR3 reads CASSQETGTGQPQHF. CDR3 coding DNA: TGCGCCAGCAGCCAAGAAACCGGGACAGGTCAGCCCCAGCATTTT.

This chain links TRBV6-6 with TRBJ1-4, with D perhaps matching TRBD1 (6 bases). Germline CDR1 and CDR2: MNHNY and SVGAGI (reference sequence). Trimming pared 10 bases from V and 5 bases from J, leaving 14 bases between. CDR3 length equals 13 residues. The CDR3 sequence: CATQRGGNEKLFF. The CDR3 nucleotides read TGTGCCACTCAAAGGGGGGGCAATGAAAAACTGTTTTTT.

The rearrangement joins TRBV10-1 to TRBJ2-3; 11 nucleotides align to TRBD2. CDR3 length equals 17 residues. Germline V gives CDR1 WNHNN, CDR2 SYGVQD (reference sequence). Trimming took 2 bases from V and 6 from J; bases not matched to a gene: 10. DNA for the CDR3: TGCGCCAGCAGTGAGGTGGGGGTAGCGGGGGGGATGGATACGCAGTATTTT. Translation: CASSEVGVAGGMDTQYF.

This chain joins TRBV9 and TRBJ1-1, with D maybe TRBD1 (6 bases). This CDR3 contains 14 residues. V was trimmed by 6 bases and J by 0 bases, leaving 12 bases between them. The germline V gene encodes CDR1 SGDLS and CDR2 YYNGEE. The CDR3 region has the DNA TGTGCCAGCACGACAGGATACATGAACACTGAAGCTTTCTTT. Protein: CASTTGYMNTEAFF.

The CDR3: CASSEGSQGVDIQYF. CDR3 nucleotides: TGTGCCAGCAGTGAAGGGTCGCAGGGGGTGGACATTCAGTACTTC. The rearrangement joins TRBV2 to TRBJ2-4; the match to TRBD1 covers 7 bases. Trimming took 1 base from V and 8 from J; bases not matched to a gene: 8. Germline CDR1 reads SNHLY; CDR2 reads FYNNEI. The CDR3 length is 15 residues.

The table lists this clone with a count of one. V usage is TRBV28 and J usage is TRBJ2-2; 8 bases line up with TRBD2. Per germline, CDR1 MDHEN and CDR2 SYDVKM. Trimming cost V 1 base and J 6 bases; bases outside gene matches: 1. This CDR3 region has 14 residues. The CDR3 bases are TGTGCCAGCAGTTTATCGGGGGGGGCCGGGGAGCTGTTTTTT. Amino acids: CASSLSGGAGELFF. The variable domain in full, with the rest retrieved from reference TRBV28 and TRBJ2-2, is DVKVTQSSRYLVKRTGEKVFLECVQDMDHENMFWYRQDPGLGLRLIYFSYDVKMKEKGDIPEGYSVSREKKERFSLILESASTNQTSMYLCASSLSGGAGELFFGEGSRLTVL.

This clone was counted a single time. This sequence joins TRBV6-6 and TRBJ2-3, with 7 bases identical to TRBD1. CDR3 length: 12 residues. J gave up 14 bases and V 6 bases, and 11 bases lay outside the gene matches. Germline assignment: CDR1 MNHNY and CDR2 SVGAGI (reference sequence). The CDR3 DNA reads as TGTGCCAGCAGCTATCCGGGACAGAGTCGGTATTTT. Its protein product is CASSYPGQSRYF.

The chain carries TRBV18 and TRBJ2-1, with a possible D match to TRBD2 (6 bases). Per the germline V gene, CDR1 is KGHSH and CDR2 is LQKENI. This CDR3 has 16 amino acids. The V gene lost 3 bases and the J gene lost 3 bases, with 15 bases spanning the gap. This chain's CDR3 is CASSPRTNSGYNEQFF. CDR3 nucleotide sequence: TGTGCCAGCTCACCCCGGACAAATAGCGGCTACAATGAGCAGTTCTTC.

J is TRBJ2-3 and V is TRBV5-4; 8 bases match TRBD2. Germline-derived CDR1 and CDR2 are SGHNT and YYREEE (reference sequence). After removal of 4 bases from V and 1 base from J, the junction contained 5 bases not matched to a gene. The CDR3 covers 15 residues. The CDR3 reads CASSERERRTDTQYF. In DNA form, the CDR3 reads TGTGCCAGCAGCGAGCGGGAGAGACGCACAGATACGCAGTATTTT.

This sequence joins TRBV30 and TRBJ1-4; perhaps TRBD1 as D (5 bases). CDR3 length: 12 residues. Germline V lookup: CDR1 GTSNPN, CDR2 SVGIG (reference sequence). This chain's CDR3 is CTGRATNEKLFF. The CDR3 coding sequence is TGTACAGGACGTGCAACTAATGAAAAACTGTTTTTT.

This sequence joins TRBV30 and TRBJ2-1, with 8 bases lining up with TRBD1. The germline CDR1 and CDR2 sequences are GTSNPN and SVGIG (reference sequence). CDR3 length: 15 residues. With V trimmed by 4 bases and J by 5 bases, 10 bases remained unmatched. The CDR3 here is CAWTFGTGSHNEQFF. CDR3 DNA sequence: TGTGCCTGGACCTTCGGGACAGGCTCTCACAATGAGCAGTTCTTC.